This TCR beta chain was sequenced in a study of T cells in pancreatic ductal adenocarcinoma. Study findings and constraints: Unique clonotypes were 7 to 9-fold more numerous in blood than in tumor. Blood clonality (roughly 0.07) did not differ significantly from tumor (approximately 0.1). The resected pancreatic cancer cohort was biased toward the minority with early-stage disease.

No neoadjuvant therapy was given to the selected pancreatic ductal adenocarcinoma patients before their surgery. Remarks on this clone: The antigen remains unidentified.

Trimming cost V 6 bases and J 0 bases; bases outside gene matches: 6. The CDR3 runs 15 residues. CDR1 and CDR2 from the germline V gene are LNHDA and SQIVND (reference sequence). Here immunoSEQ multiplex PCR was the method, and the copy in TCRdb shows in-frame clones only, minus some. Of roughly 100,000 clones listed, roughly 96% are singletons. The sequencing input was PBMCs. The receptor's source is a human donor with pancreatic ductal adenocarcinoma. The chain combines TRBV19 with TRBJ1-1; TRBD1 matches at 8 bases. The CDR3 spells CASRGTGVLNTEAFF. The DNA for the CDR3 is TGTGCCAGTAGAGGGACAGGAGTTTTGAACACTGAAGCTTTCTTT.